This TCR beta chain was retrieved from a study of blood T cell repertoires in COVID-19. Study-wide context: Italy, Spain and the United States were the sources of the convalescent and acute COVID-19 samples. Sources were T cells, B-cell-depleted T cells, or PBMCs; the material itself was cDNA or gDNA.

Enrollment of patients from Seattle took place during active infection, with longitudinal follow-up. The V gene's germline CDR1 is SNHLY and CDR2 FYNNEI. Trimming removed 5 bases at V and 2 bases at J, with 12 bases between. The CDR3 runs to 14 residues. As originally analysed: Amplification from reference gene primers served as the basis for estimated nucleated cell counts. Sequencing used immunoSEQ multiplex PCR; TCRdb keeps in-frame clones, though not all of them. Clone size and the V and J calls come from that table; the DNA yielded D and trimming. The profile shows 89,000 or so clones, around 90% of them singletons.

This TCR was sampled from a man aged 45-60 years with COVID-19, enrolled during active disease. The sample taken for sequencing was peripheral blood. V and J are TRBV2 and TRBJ1-1; D may be TRBD1 (6 bases). CDR3 sequence reads: CASSKRTANTEAFF. The CDR3 DNA reads as TGTGCCAGCAGTAAACGGACAGCCAACACTGAAGCTTTCTTT.